A single sample is the source of the 20 T cell receptor beta chains below, sequenced in a study of T cell responses to AZD1222 COVID-19 vaccine (dated by TCRdb to the early 2020s). The library was made by the immunoSEQ multiplex PCR assay. The table was pulled from immuneACCESS by TCRdb, which kept in-frame rearrangements only. Such tables lose some clones; where checked, under half of the loss comes from unresolved V genes, and the rest has no known cause. This sample has some 94,000 clones in its table, and approximately 90% of those were observed once. Of the sample, roughly 5.2% falls within the top ten clones. The label giving this sample's time point can be read as: about 28 days (+/-7) after the second vaccine dose. The source material was peripheral blood, sampled 28 days after the second AZD1222 dose. The receptors come from an adult who received the AZD1222 COVID-19 vaccine.

In its sample, this clone was seen once. The chain employs TRBV5-6 and TRBJ2-7; D remains unclear. CDR1 and CDR2 from the germline V gene are SGHDT and YYEEEE. Trimming stripped 1 base from V and 4 bases from J, with 6 bases between. The CDR3 consists of 12 residues. Written as DNA, the CDR3 is TGTGCCAGCAGCTTGCAGGAGTACGAGCAGTACTTC. Translation: CASSLQEYEQYF.

The chain couples TRBV13 to TRBJ2-7; the D gene could be TRBD1 or TRBD2 (6 bases each). The CDR3 totals 15 residues. Germline V gives CDR1 PRHDT, CDR2 FYEKMQ (reference sequence). V lost 4 bases and J lost 5, with 18 bases in between. DNA of the CDR3: TGTGCCAGCAGCTCGACAGGTCCGTCGGGGGACGAGCAGTACTTC. Protein: CASSSTGPSGDEQYF.

The CDR3: CASSLGSVGDEQFF. The CDR3 nucleotides read TGTGCCAGCAGCTTAGGTTCTGTAGGGGACGAGCAGTTCTTC. V and J are TRBV13 and TRBJ2-1; either TRBD1 or TRBD2 may supply D (5 bases each). The CDR3 is 14 residues long. V dropped 0 bases and J dropped 10 bases, with 13 bases sitting between them. The germline CDR1 and CDR2 sequences are PRHDT and FYEKMQ (reference sequence).

This chain links TRBV7-8 with TRBJ1-1, with D possibly matching TRBD1 (6 bases). V was cut by 0 bases and J by 4 bases, with 15 bases left in between. Germline V lookup: CDR1 SGHVS, CDR2 FQNEAQ. The CDR3 loop spans 16 amino acids. The DNA for the CDR3 is TGTGCCAGCAGCTTAGCGCAACCAGGGGTTTTCACTGAAGCTTTCTTT. As protein: CASSLAQPGVFTEAFF.

The J gene is TRBJ1-3, the V gene TRBV20-1; TRBD1 agrees at 9 bases. The CDR3 is 16 residues long. CDR1 and CDR2 from the germline V gene are DFQATT and SNEGSKA (reference sequence). Trimming cost V 3 bases and J 3 bases; bases outside gene matches: 9. The CDR3 spells CSASEQTGGVGNTIYF. CDR3 DNA: TGCAGTGCTAGTGAACAGACAGGGGGTGTTGGAAACACCATATATTTT.

The rearrangement links TRBV16 to TRBJ2-2; no reliable D call. V was cut by 0 bases and J by 0 bases, with 14 bases left in between. The CDR3 extends over 18 amino acids. Germline V CDR1 and CDR2: KGHSY, FQNENV. This chain's CDR3 is CASSQSRFSRANTGELFF. In nucleotides, the CDR3 is TGTGCCAGCAGCCAATCCCGGTTCAGTCGAGCGAACACCGGGGAGCTGTTTTTT.

This sequence joins TRBV11-2 and TRBJ2-7, with a tentative D call TRBD2 (7 bases). The ends were cut back, 0 bases at V and 4 bases at J, with 16 bases in the middle. Per germline, CDR1 SGHAT and CDR2 FQNNGV. CDR3 length equals 16 residues. CDR3 sequence reads: CASSLDRRGGRYEQYV. The DNA for the CDR3 is TGTGCCAGCAGCTTAGATCGGAGGGGGGGTAGATACGAGCAGTACGTC.

The genes are TRBV11-2 and TRBJ1-3; D is unresolved. The CDR3 runs 12 residues. Germline-derived CDR1 and CDR2 are SGHAT and FQNNGV. With 5 bases removed from V and 4 bases from J, the gap between germline ends came to 6 bases. The CDR3 DNA is TGTGCCAGCAGCCCGGGAGGAAACACCATATATTTT. Protein sequence: CASSPGGNTIYF.

Worth noting for this clone: The germline gene is not matched at one end of the junction; a read error may be the cause. The chain carries TRBV30 and TRBJ2-7, with D perhaps TRBD1 (6 bases). The germline V gene has CDR1 GTSNPN and CDR2 SVGIG (reference sequence). This CDR3 is 11 amino acids long. For the CDR3, the DNA is TGTGCCTGGAGCCTGACAGGCCTAGCCCACTTC. This sequence encodes CAWSLTGLAHF.

V gene TRBV15 combines with J gene TRBJ2-1; 11 bases are a match to TRBD1. Unmatched junction bases numbered 8, after V lost 0 bases and J lost 4 bases. From germline, CDR1 is LNHNV and CDR2 YYDKDF (reference sequence). CDR3 length equals 18 residues. The CDR3 loop reads CATSREPGQGGLYNEQFF. The CDR3 DNA is TGTGCCACCAGCAGAGAGCCGGGACAGGGGGGGCTATACAATGAGCAGTTCTTC.

The rearrangement joins TRBV27 to TRBJ1-2, with a tentative D call TRBD1 (6 bases). The V end lost 8 bases, the J end lost 8 bases, and 15 bases lay between the germline ends. The CDR3 runs to 12 residues. The germline gives CDR1 MNHEY, CDR2 SMNVEV (reference sequence). CDR3: CASGKGGGGYTF. For the CDR3, the DNA is TGTGCCAGCGGAAAGGGGGGAGGAGGCTACACCTTC.

CDR3 sequence reads: CSARDEGRYSNQPQHF. The CDR3 DNA reads TGCAGTGCTCGTGACGAGGGGAGGTATAGCAATCAGCCCCAGCATTTT. V and J are TRBV20-1 and TRBJ1-5; possible D gene TRBD1, 5 bases. The V end was cut by 5 bases, the J end by 0 bases, with 17 bases between. CDR1 and CDR2 from the germline V gene are DFQATT and SNEGSKA (reference sequence). This CDR3 is 16 amino acids long.

The gene calls are TRBV6-5 and TRBJ1-3, with D possibly being TRBD1 (6 bases). V was pared by 2 bases and J by 2 bases, with 13 bases between. Per germline, CDR1 MNHEY and CDR2 SVGAGI. The CDR3 covers 16 residues. CDR3 coding DNA: TGTGCCAGCAGTTACGGCGGGGGCCTGACTGGAAACACCATATATTTT. As protein: CASSYGGGLTGNTIYF.

The CDR3 region has the DNA TGTGCCAGCAGCTTGTTTGACAGGGACCTACGAGAGCAGTACTTC. Amino acids: CASSLFDRDLREQYF. The chain employs TRBV5-4 and TRBJ2-7; 7 bases align to TRBD1. The V gene's germline CDR1 is SGHNT and CDR2 YYREEE (reference sequence). The length of the CDR3 is 15 residues. V shed 1 base, J shed 7 bases, and the junction held 11 bases outside the gene matches.

The CDR3 DNA sequence: TGTGCCAGCAGCCAGGCACATGGGGCCAAAAACATTCAGTACTTC. The encoded protein is CASSQAHGAKNIQYF. The chain combines TRBV3-1 (or the pseudogene TRBV3-2) with TRBJ2-4; D is unresolved. The germline gives CDR1 LGHDT, CDR2 YNNKEL (reference sequence). Trimming shortened V by 3 bases and J by 1 base, and 10 bases separated the two germline ends. The CDR3 contains 15 residues.

This sequence joins TRBV15 and TRBJ1-6, with a possible D match to TRBD1 (6 bases). Trimming left V 3 bases short and J 8 bases short, with 20 bases between. There are 17 residues in the CDR3. Germline CDR1 LNHNV, CDR2 YYDKDF (reference sequence). The CDR3 region has the DNA TGTGCCACCAGCAGCGACCGCCCTTTTGGGGGCCATTCACCCCTCCACTTT. It encodes CATSSDRPFGGHSPLHF.

The chain is built from TRBV7-2 and TRBJ1-1; D not resolved. Trimming cost V 5 bases and J 0 bases, with 10 bases left between them. Germline CDR1 reads SGHTA; CDR2 reads FQGNSA. The CDR3 consists of 14 residues. This chain's CDR3 is CASSQRPMNTEAFF. In nucleotides, the CDR3 is TGTGCCAGCAGCCAAAGACCCATGAACACTGAAGCTTTCTTT.

V and J are TRBV5-1 and TRBJ2-7; D possibly uses TRBD1 or TRBD2 (5 bases each). The CDR3 is 14 residues long. Germline CDR1 is SGHRS and CDR2 is YFSETQ. Between the trimmed V and J ends, which lost 0 bases and 4 bases, there was a span of 11 bases. The CDR3 sequence: CASSLAGTGYEQYF. The DNA of the CDR3 is TGCGCCAGCAGCTTGGCAGGGACGGGATACGAGCAGTACTTC.

The genes are TRBV6-5 and TRBJ1-2, with 7 positions matching TRBD1. With 5 bases clipped from V and 8 bases from J, the junction kept 11 bases outside the gene matches. This CDR3 is 14 amino acids long. Looked up from germline, CDR1 is MNHEY and CDR2 is SVGAGI. CDR3 in amino acids: CASSPGPGGGGYTF. The DNA of the CDR3 is TGTGCCAGCAGTCCAGGACCAGGGGGAGGAGGCTACACCTTC.

This clone has more than one count but fewer than ten. The chain joins TRBV28 to TRBJ1-1; D is undetermined. Trimming shortened V by 6 bases and J by 7 bases, and 12 bases separated the two germline ends. The CDR3 runs 12 residues. Germline CDR1 and CDR2: MDHEN and SYDVKM. CDR3 nucleotide sequence: TGTGCCAGCAGCCTAGGGAGCATTGAAGCTTTCTTT. This encodes CASSLGSIEAFF. The full variable domain, completed using reference TRBV28 and TRBJ1-1, is DVKVTQSSRYLVKRTGEKVFLECVQDMDHENMFWYRQDPGLGLRLIYFSYDVKMKEKGDIPEGYSVSREKKERFSLILESASTNQTSMYLCASSLGSIEAFFGQGTRLTVV.